This T cell receptor (beta chain) was retrieved from a study of post-analysis software for immune sequencing data. Germline CDR1 reads SGHRS; CDR2 reads YFSETQ. With V trimmed by 2 bases and J by 1 base, 1 base remained unmatched. This CDR3 region has 15 residues. This clonotype was counted only a few times. cDNA libraries for TCR beta contained unique molecular identifiers. TCRdb re-derived calls from the PCR reads in MiXCR, one entry per CDR3 protein. The sample carries about 160,000 distinct CDR3 sequences, about 37% recorded once. Sequencing used blood, obtained after autologous hematopoietic stem cell transplantation. The TCR originated in a girl aged 5 to 17 with multiple sclerosis. This rearrangement joins TRBV5-1 to TRBJ2-4, with 9 bases matching TRBD1. The CDR3 sequence is CASSLQGAAKNIQYF. The CDR3 region has the DNA TGCGCCAGCAGCTTACAGGGGGCGGCCAAAAACATTCAGTACTTC.